The source of this TCR beta chain is a study of long-term antiretroviral therapy in people with HIV (dated by TCRdb to between 2022 and 2023). As for the study more broadly: The earliest samples were collected approximately a decade before the 2015 WHO recommendation for immediate ART, a period when ART was typically delayed until CD4 counts fell. Whether ART initiation and durable HIV suppression were associated with changes in peripheral blood TRB repertoire composition and diversity was tested in a retrospective serial study. A total of 150 to 200 cryopreserved PBMC samples came from a few dozen adults with confirmed HIV infection and were collected serially over a mean of approximately six years (range 1-12). About 40% of the roughly 30 participants with HIV were female. Test extractions of a monoclonal T-cell line alongside 30 or so polyclonal samples showed no cross-contamination during QIAcube processing.

Only a few counts were recorded for this clone. Its binding antigen is unknown. Base qualities are missing; no much larger clone stands one base away. Between the V and J ends, shortened by 6 bases and 4 bases respectively, the junction contains 12 bases. Measured from the cysteine to the phenylalanine, the CDR3 is 13 residues long. Solely the CDR3 DNA is kept, with 39 bases framed from the first base. Via the germline V gene (reference sequence), CDR1 is LNHDA and CDR2 SQIVND. Inclusion was restricted to participants for whom at least one PBMC sample before ART initiation and at least two post-ART samples were available. Treatment was received in the United States of America by all participants with HIV. Before DNA extraction, cryopreserved samples of roughly 1-10 million PBMC were thawed and washed. At the time of the earliest PBMC sample, participants with HIV were aged between roughly 23 and 60 years. PBMC samples were contributed by each participant from 1-4 timepoints before ART initiation and 2-8 timepoints after ART initiation, with a median of 7 samples. Serial HIV viral load, CD4+ T-cell count, ART history and demographic data were obtained for every participant. Using a Qiagen kit on a QIAcube, genomic DNA was extracted from unsorted PBMC, with samples processed in batches of 12.

Beyond this particular receptor, the publication reports: Because cell numbers in pre-ART samples were limited, unsorted PBMC were profiled instead of sorted CD4+ and CD8+ T cells. Owing to limited PBMC availability, only the TCR beta chain was sequenced, without alpha chain pairing. No data were available on ART adherence, viral resistance or therapy changes, limiting inferences about post-ART repertoire changes. The repertoire was dominated across all time points by expanded TRB clones identified before ART initiation, although this dominance was seen to fluctuate and to decrease in many PLHIV after ART. ART initiation was associated with a significant increase in TRB diversity, but diversity stayed significantly below transplant donor controls even after long-term ART. The samples span the years 2004 to 2017, and the ART regimens used at that time may not be as effective as current regimens. CDR3 length ranges in HIV repertoires were narrower than in controls, and network structure suggested an antigen-experienced repertoire with only a slight naive shift after ART.

The immunoSEQ hsTCRB v3.0 assay was used at survey level resolution for TRB variable region sequencing. The target sequencing depth for TRB was 40,000-50,000 T-cell genomes per sample. Pooled TRB libraries were sequenced on an Illumina MiSeq with a v3 150-cycle kit. Processing in the source paper ran as follows. Repertoire analysis ran in R within a reproducible Nextflow workflow covering QC, data transformation and analysis. LymphoSeq2, an R package for exploring AIRR-Seq data, was used to implement the custom analyses. A handful of samples yielding fewer than 5000 total TRB sequences were excluded, leaving approximately 200 analyzed HIV repertoires. Among the 170 to 200 HIV repertoires that were kept, around 60 were collected before ART initiation and over 120 were collected after ART initiation. Repertoires were downsampled to 5000 TRB nucleotide sequences, and summary statistics were averaged over 100 downsampling iterations. TRB sequences were retained for analysis only if CDR3 regions of at least seven amino acids were present. Diversity was measured with a Shannon entropy-derived clonality score and the Gini coefficient. Repertoire networks linked the top 5000 CDR3 amino acid sequences whenever two sequences differed by an edit distance of one. For TRB CDR3 amino acid sequences, antigen specificity groups and MHC restriction were predicted with GLIPH2. Known CMV, EBV, HIV or tissue antigen associations were flagged by matching CDR3 amino acid sequences against VDJdb and McPAS-TCR. Pre-ART, post-ART and control groups were compared with Wilcoxon signed-rank tests and Holm-Bonferroni correction. Held by TCRdb, this immuneACCESS table contains in-frame sequences only and omits some clones. Under half of the omission traces to an unresolved V gene where checked; the cause of the rest is unknown. V and J calls and clone size come straight from that table; D and trimming were deduced from the DNA. This sample has some 25,000 clones in its table, and more than 80% of those were observed once. Approximately 10% of the sample belongs to the ten largest clones.

This receptor was taken from a man aged 40-49 years with HIV. The source material was unsorted PBMCs, sampled 3 years after starting antiretroviral therapy. This chain is built from TRBV19 and TRBJ1-2; too little of a D gene remains to name it. CDR3 protein: CASRYGQVYGYTF. The DNA sequence is as follows: TGTGCCAGTAGGTATGGGCAGGTCTATGGCTACACCTTC. With the rest looked up from the reference TRBV19 and TRBJ1-2 genes rather than sequenced, the full variable domain is DGGITQSPKYLFRKEGQNVTLSCEQNLNHDAMYWYRQDPGQGLRLIYYSQIVNDFQKGDIAEGYSVSREKKESFPLTVTSAQKNPTAFYLCASRYGQVYGYTFGSGTRLTVV.